This T cell receptor beta chain originates from a study of T cells in Graves' hyperthyroidism and ophthalmopathy. Overall study results and limits: Ophthalmopathy and stable hyperthyroidism were separated by a 13 V-J model. Most clonotypes expanded in thyroid above 0.001 were likewise present in blood.

The study excluded patients with uncontrolled infection, other autoimmune disease, pregnancy or lactation. This clonotype came up many times. As yet, its antigen is unknown. Amplified regions were TCR beta CDR3 sequences from RNA transcripts. Primed by the HTBI set, a first-round RT-PCR was run on the TCR CDR3. Each CDR3 protein gets one entry after TCRdb re-called the multiplex PCR reads with MiXCR. Of around 190,000 distinct CDR3 sequences listed, less than 20% are singletons. CDR3 size: 15 residues. Germline V gives CDR1 MNHEY, CDR2 SVGAGI. Deletions cut 0 bases from V and 10 bases from J, with 17 bases between.

Specimen: blood. This TCR derives from a woman aged 50 to 60 with Graves' hyperthyroidism. This sequence joins TRBV6-5 and TRBJ2-3; D could derive from TRBD1 or TRBD2 (5 bases each). CDR3 sequence reads: CASSYSPPGTGPQYF. In DNA form, the CDR3 reads TGTGCCAGCAGTTACTCGCCCCCAGGGACCGGCCCGCAGTATTTT.